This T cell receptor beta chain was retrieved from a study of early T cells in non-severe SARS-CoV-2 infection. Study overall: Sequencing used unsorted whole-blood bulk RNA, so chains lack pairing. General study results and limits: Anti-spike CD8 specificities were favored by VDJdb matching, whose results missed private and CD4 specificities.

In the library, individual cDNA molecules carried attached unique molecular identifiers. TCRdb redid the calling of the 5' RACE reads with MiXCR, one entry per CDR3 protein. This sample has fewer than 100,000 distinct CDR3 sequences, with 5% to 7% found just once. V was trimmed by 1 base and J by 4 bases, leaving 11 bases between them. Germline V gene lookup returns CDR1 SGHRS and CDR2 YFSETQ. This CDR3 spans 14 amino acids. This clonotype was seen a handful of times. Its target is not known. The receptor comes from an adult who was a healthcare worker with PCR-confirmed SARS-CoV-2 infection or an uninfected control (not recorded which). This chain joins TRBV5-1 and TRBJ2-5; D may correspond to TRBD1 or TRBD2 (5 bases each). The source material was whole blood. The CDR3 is CASSLPGQGETQYF. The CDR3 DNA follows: TGCGCCAGCAGCTTGCCGGGGCAGGGAGAGACCCAGTACTTC. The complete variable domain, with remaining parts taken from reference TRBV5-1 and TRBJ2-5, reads KAGVTQTPRYLIKTRGQQVTLSCSPISGHRSVSWYQQTPGQGLQFLFEYFSETQRNKGNFPGRFSGRQFSNSRSEMNVSTLELGDSALYLCASSLPGQGETQYFGPGTRLLVL.